The clone carrying this T cell receptor beta chain was seen a single time. The CDR3 covers 13 residues. Germline values: CDR1 MNHEY, CDR2 SMNVEV (reference sequence). The V and J ends lost 5 bases and 2 bases respectively, with 9 bases between them. Some clones are missing from TCRdb's copy, which holds only in-frame ones; the method was immunoSEQ multiplex PCR. Of 2 million to 2.5 million clones listed, about 93% are singletons. CD45RO negativity and positive selection for CCR7 defined naive CD8 cells, a population that excluded terminally differentiated effector memory CD45RA+ cells. This specimen comes from a study of shared clonotypes between healthy human individuals.

V is TRBV27 and J is TRBJ2-5; D uncertain. This TCR was sampled from a man in his late teens or twenties in good health. Some clones in this sample may be carry-over from other donors' samples. The specimen sequenced was naive CD8+ T cells from PBMCs. The CDR3 nucleotides are TGTGCCAGCAGTCCGGTTCCTCAAGAGACCCAGTACTTC. It encodes CASSPVPQETQYF.